This is a list of T cell receptor beta chains from one sample in a study of lymphopenia after photon versus proton radiotherapy. Using immunoSEQ multiplex PCR, the repertoire was profiled, and TCRdb retains in-frame clones only, with some absent. The table shows some 170,000 clones, with approximately 86% occurring only once. Sample: peripheral blood, taken from a patient treated with photon-based radiotherapy. These TCRs come from a man in his fifties or sixties with gastric cancer. CDR3s include the opening cysteine and the closing phenylalanine or tryptophan. Each record gives: J gene, V gene, clone size, D gene, CDR3 protein, CDR3 DNA. A D gene is named only where the DNA matches it firmly. Clone size is shown for a subset of rows, as once, few, many or a class of expanded clone.

j_call: TRBJ2-3
v_call: TRBV14
clone_size: .
d_call: TRBD1
cdr3_aa: CASSQDLFRTGSRNTQYF
cdr3_nt: TGTGCCAGCAGCCAAGATCTTTTCAGGACAGGGAGTCGGAATACGCAGTATTTT

j_call: TRBJ2-1
v_call: TRBV29-1
clone_size: .
d_call: TRBD2
cdr3_aa: CSVEVAGTSGRASVNEQFF
cdr3_nt: TGCAGCGTTGAAGTTGCCGGGACTAGCGGGAGGGCCTCTGTCAATGAGCAGTTCTTC

j_call: TRBJ1-5
v_call: TRBV18
clone_size: .
d_call: TRBD1
cdr3_aa: CASSPGTGVASNQPQHF
cdr3_nt: TGTGCCAGCTCACCAGGGACAGGTGTTGCTAGCAATCAGCCCCAGCATTTT

j_call: TRBJ1-1
v_call: TRBV6-6
clone_size: .
d_call: .
cdr3_aa: CASLDRNTEAFF
cdr3_nt: TGTGCCAGCCTGGACAGGAACACTGAAGCTTTCTTT

j_call: TRBJ2-5
v_call: TRBV7-2
clone_size: .
d_call: TRBD1
cdr3_aa: CASRQTGGGETQYF
cdr3_nt: TGTGCCAGCAGACAAACAGGGGGCGGGGAGACCCAGTACTTC

j_call: TRBJ2-1
v_call: TRBV13
clone_size: .
d_call: .
cdr3_aa: CASSLVKGNEQFF
cdr3_nt: TGTGCCAGCAGCTTAGTGAAGGGCAATGAGCAGTTCTTC

j_call: TRBJ2-3
v_call: TRBV10-2
clone_size: once
d_call: .
cdr3_aa: CASSESESSSTQYF
cdr3_nt: TGCGCCAGCAGTGAGTCGGAAAGTTCCTCTACGCAGTATTTT

j_call: TRBJ2-2
v_call: TRBV7-2
clone_size: .
d_call: TRBD1
cdr3_aa: CASSLGTGNTGELFF
cdr3_nt: TGTGCCAGCAGCTTAGGGACAGGGAACACCGGGGAGCTGTTTTTT

j_call: TRBJ2-7
v_call: TRBV10-1
clone_size: .
d_call: .
cdr3_aa: CASSERGEQYF
cdr3_nt: TGCGCCAGCAGCGAGAGGGGCGAGCAGTACTTC

j_call: TRBJ1-2
v_call: TRBV7-8
clone_size: .
d_call: .
cdr3_aa: CASSQNGGAGEGYTF
cdr3_nt: TGTGCCAGCAGCCAGAACGGGGGGGCAGGTGAGGGCTACACCTTC

j_call: TRBJ2-4
v_call: TRBV7-9
clone_size: .
d_call: .
cdr3_aa: CASSSTTGNRYF
cdr3_nt: TGTGCCAGCAGCTCTACGACAGGAAATCGGTACTTC

j_call: TRBJ2-1
v_call: TRBV6-1
clone_size: few
d_call: .
cdr3_aa: CASSRQANNEQFF
cdr3_nt: TGTGCCAGCAGCAGACAGGCGAACAATGAGCAGTTCTTC

j_call: TRBJ1-1
v_call: TRBV4-1
clone_size: .
d_call: .
cdr3_aa: CASSQDSGFEAFF
cdr3_nt: TGCGCCAGCAGCCAAGATTCAGGGTTTGAAGCTTTCTTT

j_call: TRBJ1-3
v_call: TRBV7-9
clone_size: .
d_call: .
cdr3_aa: CASSLGGSSGNTIYF
cdr3_nt: TGTGCCAGCAGCTTAGGAGGGAGCTCTGGAAACACCATATATTTT

j_call: TRBJ1-1
v_call: TRBV19
clone_size: .
d_call: .
cdr3_aa: CASSRGARGTEAFF
cdr3_nt: TGTGCCAGTAGTCGTGGGGCTCGGGGCACTGAAGCTTTCTTT

j_call: TRBJ2-7
v_call: TRBV19
clone_size: .
d_call: .
cdr3_aa: CASSKWALAEQYF
cdr3_nt: TGTGCCAGTAGTAAATGGGCGCTGGCCGAGCAGTACTTC

j_call: TRBJ2-5
v_call: TRBV5-1
clone_size: .
d_call: TRBD1
cdr3_aa: CASSWDRREAQYF
cdr3_nt: TGCGCCAGCAGTTGGGACAGGAGAGAGGCCCAGTACTTC

j_call: TRBJ2-1
v_call: TRBV5-8
clone_size: .
d_call: .
cdr3_aa: CASSDLGSSYNEQFF
cdr3_nt: TGTGCCAGCAGCGACCTTGGAAGCTCCTACAATGAGCAGTTCTTC

j_call: TRBJ2-1
v_call: TRBV30
clone_size: once
d_call: .
cdr3_aa: CAWSPGSLDEQFF
cdr3_nt: TGTGCCTGGAGCCCTGGAAGCTTAGATGAGCAGTTCTTC

j_call: TRBJ2-3
v_call: TRBV5-5
clone_size: .
d_call: .
cdr3_aa: CASSFVAGTDTQYF
cdr3_nt: TGTGCCAGCAGCTTCGTTGCGGGAACAGATACGCAGTATTTT

j_call: TRBJ2-2
v_call: TRBV18
clone_size: .
d_call: .
cdr3_aa: CASSRGTDHTGELFF
cdr3_nt: TGTGCCAGCTCACGCGGGACAGACCACACCGGGGAGCTGTTTTTT

j_call: TRBJ2-7
v_call: TRBV7-9
clone_size: once
d_call: TRBD2
cdr3_aa: CASSLGPSGSYEQYF
cdr3_nt: TGTGCCAGCAGCTTAGGGCCTAGCGGGAGCTACGAGCAGTACTTC